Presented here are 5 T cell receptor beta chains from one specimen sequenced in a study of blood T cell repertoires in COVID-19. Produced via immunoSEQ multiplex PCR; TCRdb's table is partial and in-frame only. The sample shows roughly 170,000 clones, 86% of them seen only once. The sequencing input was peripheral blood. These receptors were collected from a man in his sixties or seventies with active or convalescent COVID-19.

As DNA, the CDR3 is TGTGCCAGCAGTACACTAGCGGGAACCTACGAGCAGTACTTC. The encoded protein is CASSTLAGTYEQYF. The chain couples TRBV27 to TRBJ2-7, with 10 bases aligning to TRBD2. The CDR3 spans 14 residues. V shed 5 bases, J shed 2 bases, and the junction held 3 bases outside the gene matches. Germline CDR1 is MNHEY and CDR2 is SMNVEV (reference sequence).

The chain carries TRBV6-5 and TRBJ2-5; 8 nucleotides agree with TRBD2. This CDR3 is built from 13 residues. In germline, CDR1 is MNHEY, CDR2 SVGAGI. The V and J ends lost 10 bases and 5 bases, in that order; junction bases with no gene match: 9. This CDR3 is CATTSGSGETQYF. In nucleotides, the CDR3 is TGTGCCACCACTAGCGGCTCCGGGGAGACCCAGTACTTC.

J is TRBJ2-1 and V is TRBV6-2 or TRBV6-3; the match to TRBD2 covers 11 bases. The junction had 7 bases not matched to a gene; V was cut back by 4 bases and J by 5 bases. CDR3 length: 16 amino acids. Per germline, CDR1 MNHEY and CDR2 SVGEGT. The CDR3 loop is CASSSWTSGFDNEQFF. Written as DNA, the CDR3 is TGTGCCAGCAGTTCGTGGACTAGCGGGTTCGACAATGAGCAGTTCTTC.

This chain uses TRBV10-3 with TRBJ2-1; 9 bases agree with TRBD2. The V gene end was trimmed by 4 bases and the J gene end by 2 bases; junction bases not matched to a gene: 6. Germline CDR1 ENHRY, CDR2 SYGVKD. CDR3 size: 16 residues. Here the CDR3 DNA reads TGTGCCATCAGTGCCCTCGCTAGCGGGACCTACAATGAGCAGTTCTTC. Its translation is CAISALASGTYNEQFF.

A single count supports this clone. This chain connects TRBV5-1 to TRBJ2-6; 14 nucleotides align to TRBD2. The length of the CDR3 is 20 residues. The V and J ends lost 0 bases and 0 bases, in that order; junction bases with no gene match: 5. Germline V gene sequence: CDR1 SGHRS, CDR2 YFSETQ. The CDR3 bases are TGCGCCAGCAGCTTGGCCCCTGGACTAGCGGGGGGCTCTGGGGCCAACGTCCTGACTTTC. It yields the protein CASSLAPGLAGGSGANVLTF.